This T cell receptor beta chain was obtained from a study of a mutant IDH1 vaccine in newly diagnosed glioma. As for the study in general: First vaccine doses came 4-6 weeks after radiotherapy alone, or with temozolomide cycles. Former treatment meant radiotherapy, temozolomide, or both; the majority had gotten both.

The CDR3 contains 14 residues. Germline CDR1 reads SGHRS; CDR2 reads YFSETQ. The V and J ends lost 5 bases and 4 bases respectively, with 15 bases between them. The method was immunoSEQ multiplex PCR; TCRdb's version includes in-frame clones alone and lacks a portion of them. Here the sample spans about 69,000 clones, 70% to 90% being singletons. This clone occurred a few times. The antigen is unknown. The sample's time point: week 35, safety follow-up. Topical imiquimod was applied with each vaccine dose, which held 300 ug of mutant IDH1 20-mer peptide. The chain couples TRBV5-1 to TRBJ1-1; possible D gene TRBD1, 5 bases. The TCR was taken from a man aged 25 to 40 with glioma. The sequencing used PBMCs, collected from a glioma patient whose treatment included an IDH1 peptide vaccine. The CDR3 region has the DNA TGCGCCAGCAGGGTAACAGCCGGGGGCACTGAAGCTTTCTTT. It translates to CASRVTAGGTEAFF.